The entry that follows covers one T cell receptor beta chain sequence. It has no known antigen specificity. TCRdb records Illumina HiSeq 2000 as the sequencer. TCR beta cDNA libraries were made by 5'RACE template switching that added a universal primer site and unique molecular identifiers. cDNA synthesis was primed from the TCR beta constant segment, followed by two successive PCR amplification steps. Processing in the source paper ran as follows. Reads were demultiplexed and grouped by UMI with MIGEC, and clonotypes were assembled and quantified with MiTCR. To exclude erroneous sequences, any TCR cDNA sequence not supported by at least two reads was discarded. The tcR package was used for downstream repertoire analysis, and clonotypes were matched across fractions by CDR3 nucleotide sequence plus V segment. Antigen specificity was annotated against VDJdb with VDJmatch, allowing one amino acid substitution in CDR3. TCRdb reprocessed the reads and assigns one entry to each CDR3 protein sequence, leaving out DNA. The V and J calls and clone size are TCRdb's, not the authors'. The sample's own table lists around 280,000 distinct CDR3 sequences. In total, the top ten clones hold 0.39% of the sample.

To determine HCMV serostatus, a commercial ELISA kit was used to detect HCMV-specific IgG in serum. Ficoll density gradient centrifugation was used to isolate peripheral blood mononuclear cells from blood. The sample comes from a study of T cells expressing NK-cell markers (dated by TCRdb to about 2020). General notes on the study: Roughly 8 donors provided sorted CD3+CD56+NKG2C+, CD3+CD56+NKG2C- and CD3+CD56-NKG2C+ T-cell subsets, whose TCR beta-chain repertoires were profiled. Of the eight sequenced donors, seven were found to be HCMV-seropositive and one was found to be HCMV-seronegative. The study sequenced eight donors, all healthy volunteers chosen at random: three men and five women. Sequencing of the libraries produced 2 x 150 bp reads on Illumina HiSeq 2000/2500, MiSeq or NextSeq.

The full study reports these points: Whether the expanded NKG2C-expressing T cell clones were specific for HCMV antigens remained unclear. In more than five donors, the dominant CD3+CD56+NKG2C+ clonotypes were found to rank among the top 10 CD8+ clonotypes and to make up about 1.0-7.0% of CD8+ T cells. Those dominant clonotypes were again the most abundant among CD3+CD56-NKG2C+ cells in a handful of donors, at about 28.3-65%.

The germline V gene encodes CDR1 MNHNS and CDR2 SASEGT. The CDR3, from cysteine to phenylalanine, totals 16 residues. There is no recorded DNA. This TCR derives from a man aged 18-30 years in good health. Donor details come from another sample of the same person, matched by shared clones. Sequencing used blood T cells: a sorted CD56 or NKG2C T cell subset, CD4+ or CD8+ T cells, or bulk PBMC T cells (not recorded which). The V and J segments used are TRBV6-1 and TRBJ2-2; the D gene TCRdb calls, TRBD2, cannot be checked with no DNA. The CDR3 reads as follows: CASSRRSGAFTGELFF.